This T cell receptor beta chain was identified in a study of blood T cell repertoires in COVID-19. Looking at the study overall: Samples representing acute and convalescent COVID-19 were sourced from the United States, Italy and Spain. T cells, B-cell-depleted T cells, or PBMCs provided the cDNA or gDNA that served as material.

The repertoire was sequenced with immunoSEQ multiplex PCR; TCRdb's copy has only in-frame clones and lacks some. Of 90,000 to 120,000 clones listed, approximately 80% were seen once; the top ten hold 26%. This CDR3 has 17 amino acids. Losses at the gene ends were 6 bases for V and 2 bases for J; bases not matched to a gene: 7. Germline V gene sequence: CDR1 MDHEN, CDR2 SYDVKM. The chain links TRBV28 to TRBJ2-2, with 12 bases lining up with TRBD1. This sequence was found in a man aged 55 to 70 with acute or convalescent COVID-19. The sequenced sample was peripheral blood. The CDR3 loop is CASSPAGTGGNTGELFF. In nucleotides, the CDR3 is TGTGCCAGCAGCCCCGCGGGGACAGGGGGCAACACCGGGGAGCTGTTTTTT.